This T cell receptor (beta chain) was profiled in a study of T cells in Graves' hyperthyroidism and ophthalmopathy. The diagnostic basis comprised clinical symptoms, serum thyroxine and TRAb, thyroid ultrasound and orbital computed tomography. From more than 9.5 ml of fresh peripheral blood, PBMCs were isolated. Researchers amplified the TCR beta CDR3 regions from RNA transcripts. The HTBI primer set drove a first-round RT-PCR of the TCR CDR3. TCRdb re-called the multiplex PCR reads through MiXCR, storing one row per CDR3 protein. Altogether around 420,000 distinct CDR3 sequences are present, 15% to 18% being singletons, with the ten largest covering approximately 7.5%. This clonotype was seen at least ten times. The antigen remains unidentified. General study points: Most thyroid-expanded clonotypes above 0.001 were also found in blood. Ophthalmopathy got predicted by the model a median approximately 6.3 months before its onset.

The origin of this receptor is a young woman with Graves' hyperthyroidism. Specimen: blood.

The CDR3 loop is CASSLNPGTTEQYF. In DNA form, the CDR3 reads TGTGCCAGCAGCTTAAACCCAGGGACGACCGAGCAGTACTTC. V is TRBV7-3 and J is TRBJ2-7, with D perhaps given as TRBD1 or TRBD2 (5 bases each). The V gene lost 1 base and the J gene lost 6 bases, with 13 bases spanning the gap. CDR1 SGHTA and CDR2 FQGTGA come from the germline V gene. The CDR3 has 14 residues.